The following is a T cell receptor beta chain sequence with its context. The antigen it recognizes is unknown. No base-level quality is on record; no much larger clone is a single base apart. Counted from cysteine to phenylalanine, this CDR3 has 12 amino acids. Only the CDR3 portion is preserved as DNA: 36 bases, with reading frame beginning at the first base. The germline V gene supplies CDR1 MNHEY and CDR2 SVGAGI. V has 5 bases trimmed and J has 4 bases trimmed; junction bases matching no gene number 1. The study evaluated CTLA-4 blockade (ipilimumab) given together with focal radiation therapy in patients who had chemo-refractory metastatic non-small-cell lung cancer. The library was produced with the immunoSEQ multiplex PCR assay. TCRdb provides this immuneACCESS table in a form limited to in-frame rearrangements. Some clones are lacking; in checked studies, under half of them reflect an unresolved V gene, and why the rest are absent is not known. Here the sample has tens of thousands of clones; 79% occur a single time. Over 15% of the sample comes from the top ten.

This entry comes from a study of radiotherapy plus CTLA-4 blockade in lung cancer (dated by TCRdb to 2016 to 2018). At the level of the whole study: Objective responses occurred in around 20% of enrolled patients, and less than 35% achieved disease control. What the work shows at the level of the full study, not this receptor alone: TCR clones derived from tumors expanded in peripheral blood after treatment with radiotherapy and ipilimumab. The strongest predictors of response were reported to be early dynamic shifts in blood T cell clones along with a rise in serum interferon-beta following radiation.

The specimen was peripheral blood, collected from a patient treated with radiotherapy plus ipilimumab. This sequence was found in a human donor with non-small cell lung cancer that progressed on radiotherapy plus ipilimumab. The sequence joins TRBV6-5 to TRBJ1-2, with 7 bases matching TRBD1. The CDR3 region has the sequence CASSRQGYGYTF. The bases read TGTGCCAGCAGTCGACAGGGCTATGGCTACACCTTC.